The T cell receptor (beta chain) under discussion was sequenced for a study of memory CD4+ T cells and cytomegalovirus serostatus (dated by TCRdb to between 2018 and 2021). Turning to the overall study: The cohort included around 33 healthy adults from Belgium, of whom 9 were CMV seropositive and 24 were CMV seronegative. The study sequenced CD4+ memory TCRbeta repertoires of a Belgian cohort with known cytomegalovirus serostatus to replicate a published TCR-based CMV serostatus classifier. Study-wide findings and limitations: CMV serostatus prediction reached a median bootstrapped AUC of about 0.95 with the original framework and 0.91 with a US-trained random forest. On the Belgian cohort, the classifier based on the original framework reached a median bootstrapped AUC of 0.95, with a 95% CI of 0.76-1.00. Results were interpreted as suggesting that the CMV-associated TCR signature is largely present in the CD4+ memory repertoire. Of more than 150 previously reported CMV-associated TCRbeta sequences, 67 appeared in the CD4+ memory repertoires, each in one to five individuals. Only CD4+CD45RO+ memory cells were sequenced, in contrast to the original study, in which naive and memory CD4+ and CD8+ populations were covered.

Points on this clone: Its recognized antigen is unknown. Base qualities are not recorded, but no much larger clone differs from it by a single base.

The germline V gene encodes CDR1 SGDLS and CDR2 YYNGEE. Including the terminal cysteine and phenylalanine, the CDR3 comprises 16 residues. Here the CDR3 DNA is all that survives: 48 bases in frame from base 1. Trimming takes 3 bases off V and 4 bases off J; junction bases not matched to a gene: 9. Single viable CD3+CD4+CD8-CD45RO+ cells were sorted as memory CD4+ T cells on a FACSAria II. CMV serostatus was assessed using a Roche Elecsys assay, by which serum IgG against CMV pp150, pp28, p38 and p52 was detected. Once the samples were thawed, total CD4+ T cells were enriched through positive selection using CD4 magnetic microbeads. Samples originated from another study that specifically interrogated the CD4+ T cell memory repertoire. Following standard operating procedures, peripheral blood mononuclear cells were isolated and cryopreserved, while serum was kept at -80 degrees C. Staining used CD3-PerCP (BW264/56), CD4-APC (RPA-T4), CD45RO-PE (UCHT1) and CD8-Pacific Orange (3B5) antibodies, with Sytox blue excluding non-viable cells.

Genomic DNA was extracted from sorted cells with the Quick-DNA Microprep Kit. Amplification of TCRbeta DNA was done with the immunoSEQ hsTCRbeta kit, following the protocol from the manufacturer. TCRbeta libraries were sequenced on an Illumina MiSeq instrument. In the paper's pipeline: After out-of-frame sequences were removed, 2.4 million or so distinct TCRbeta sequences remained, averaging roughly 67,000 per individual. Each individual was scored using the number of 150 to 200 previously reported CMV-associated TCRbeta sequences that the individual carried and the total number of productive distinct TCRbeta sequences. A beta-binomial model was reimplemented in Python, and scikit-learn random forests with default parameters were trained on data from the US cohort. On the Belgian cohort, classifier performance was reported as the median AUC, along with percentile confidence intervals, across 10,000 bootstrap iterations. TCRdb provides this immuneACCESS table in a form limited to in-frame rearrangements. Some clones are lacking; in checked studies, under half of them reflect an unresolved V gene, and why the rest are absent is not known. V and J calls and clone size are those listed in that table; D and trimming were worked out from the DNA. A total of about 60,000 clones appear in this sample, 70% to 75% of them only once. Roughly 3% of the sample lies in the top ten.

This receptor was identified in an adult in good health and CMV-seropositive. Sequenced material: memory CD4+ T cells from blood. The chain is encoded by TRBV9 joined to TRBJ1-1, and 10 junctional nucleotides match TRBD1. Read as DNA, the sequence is TGTGCCAGCAGCGCCATTCGGGACAGGGGCTTCACTGAAGCTTTCTTT. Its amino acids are CASSAIRDRGFTEAFF.